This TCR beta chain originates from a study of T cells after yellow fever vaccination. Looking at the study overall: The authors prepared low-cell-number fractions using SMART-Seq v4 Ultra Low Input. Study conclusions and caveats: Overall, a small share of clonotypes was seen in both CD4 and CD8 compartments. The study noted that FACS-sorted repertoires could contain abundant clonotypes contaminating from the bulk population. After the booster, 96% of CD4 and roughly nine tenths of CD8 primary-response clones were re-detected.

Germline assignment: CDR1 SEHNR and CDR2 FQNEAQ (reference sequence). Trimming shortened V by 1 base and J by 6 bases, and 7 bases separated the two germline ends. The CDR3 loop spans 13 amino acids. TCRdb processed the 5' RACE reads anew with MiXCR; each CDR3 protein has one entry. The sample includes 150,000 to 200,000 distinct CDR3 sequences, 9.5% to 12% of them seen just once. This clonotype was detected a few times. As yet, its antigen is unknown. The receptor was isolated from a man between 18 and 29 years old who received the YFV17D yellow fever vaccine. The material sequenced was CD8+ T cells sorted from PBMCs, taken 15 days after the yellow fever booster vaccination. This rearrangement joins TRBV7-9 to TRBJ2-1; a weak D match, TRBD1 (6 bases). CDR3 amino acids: CASSLVGGNEQFF. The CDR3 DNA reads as TGTGCCAGCAGCTTAGTAGGGGGCAATGAGCAGTTCTTC.